These 14 T cell receptor beta chains were all obtained from the same sample, sequenced in a study of T-cell memory formation after mild COVID-19. TCRdb analysed the 5' RACE reads with MiXCR anew, one entry per CDR3 protein. The sample yields tens of thousands of distinct CDR3 sequences, 8% to 9.5% seen once. Input material: PBMCs or a T cell subset sorted from them (not recorded which). These TCRs come from a young man who had mild COVID-19 (a few samples of this study predate the infection). Cell type and time point are not known.

This clonotype was seen a few times. This rearrangement joins TRBV7-9 to TRBJ1-6, with unresolved D. Trimming left V 8 bases short and J 5 bases short, with 22 bases between. The CDR3 spans 17 residues. Germline CDR1 is SEHNR and CDR2 is FQNEAQ (reference sequence). In nucleotides, the CDR3 is TGTGCCAGCCGCCGGAGGGCCCTCGGCCTGGATAATTCACCCCTCCACTTT. Its translation: CASRRRALGLDNSPLHF.

There are a few counts of this clonotype. The rearrangement joins TRBV7-2 to TRBJ2-5, with a weak D call TRBD1 (6 bases). Germline loops: CDR1 SGHTA, CDR2 FQGNSA. V gave up 5 bases and J gave up 5 bases, with 18 bases separating them. The CDR3 contains 15 residues. CDR3 bases: TGTGCCAGCAGCGTACAGGGAAGGGTCGAGGAGACCCAGTACTTC. Protein: CASSVQGRVEETQYF.

The gene calls are TRBV20-1 and TRBJ2-5; 12 positions agree with TRBD1. CDR1 DFQATT and CDR2 SNEGSKA come from the germline V gene (reference sequence). Trimming at V came to 5 bases and at J to 8 bases, leaving 18 bases not matched to a gene. CDR3 size: 17 residues. The CDR3 is CSARGQGAGRRLETQYF. As DNA, the CDR3 is TGCAGTGCTCGGGGACAGGGGGCTGGGCGTCGGTTGGAAACCCAGTACTTC.

The chain links TRBV5-1 to TRBJ2-5; D call uncertain. Germline assignment: CDR1 SGHRS and CDR2 YFSETQ. The CDR3 has 14 residues. Trimming left V 0 bases short and J 4 bases short, with 10 bases between. The CDR3 loop reads CASSLAPGSETQYF. The CDR3 coding sequence is TGCGCCAGCAGCTTGGCTCCAGGTTCAGAGACCCAGTACTTC. The full variable domain, in which reference TRBV5-1 and TRBJ2-5 provide the parts outside the CDR3, is KAGVTQTPRYLIKTRGQQVTLSCSPISGHRSVSWYQQTPGQGLQFLFEYFSETQRNKGNFPGRFSGRQFSNSRSEMNVSTLELGDSALYLCASSLAPGSETQYFGPGTRLLVL.

Within the sample, this clonotype is medium-sized (0.01 to 0.1%). The chain combines TRBV4-1 with TRBJ2-5; 9 bases align to TRBD1. V lost 4 bases, J lost 5 bases, and 5 bases stayed unmatched. Germline CDR1 is MGHRA and CDR2 is YSYEKL. The CDR3 extends over 14 amino acids. The CDR3: CASSRDREMETQYF. In nucleotides, the CDR3 is TGCGCCAGCAGCCGGGACAGGGAGATGGAGACCCAGTACTTC.

The V gene is TRBV18, the J gene TRBJ2-3; D not certain. CDR3 length: 14 amino acids. The ends were cut back, 2 bases at V and 4 bases at J, with 10 bases in the middle. Per germline, CDR1 KGHSH and CDR2 LQKENI. The CDR3 region is CASSPVRSADTQYF. The CDR3, as DNA: TGTGCCAGCTCACCAGTAAGGAGCGCAGATACGCAGTATTTT. Based on the CDR3 plus reference TRBV18 and TRBJ2-3, the full variable domain is NAGVMQNPRHLVRRRGQEARLRCSPMKGHSHVYWYRQLPEEGLKFMVYLQKENIIDESGMPKERFSAEFPKEGPSILRIQQVVRGDSAAYFCASSPVRSADTQYFGPGTRLTVL.

This clonotype was seen only a few times. The chain couples TRBV6-5 to TRBJ2-4, with D possibly matching TRBD1 (5 bases). Germline V gives CDR1 MNHEY, CDR2 SVGAGI. V was trimmed by 4 bases and J by 10 bases, leaving 11 bases between them. The CDR3 has 12 amino acids. The CDR3 protein is CASSSSRGIQYF. In DNA, the CDR3 is TGTGCCAGCAGTTCAAGTAGGGGTATTCAGTACTTC.

This clonotype was seen a handful of times. The chain recombines TRBV11-2 with TRBJ2-5, with 8 bases that match TRBD1. The germline V gene has CDR1 SGHAT and CDR2 FQNNGV. The V gene end was trimmed by 3 bases and the J gene end by 4 bases; junction bases not matched to a gene: 7. This CDR3 is 15 amino acids long. The CDR3 protein is CASSLQGARGETQYF. DNA of the CDR3: TGTGCCAGCAGCTTGCAGGGGGCGCGTGGAGAGACCCAGTACTTC.

A few counts support this clonotype. The chain recombines TRBV7-9 with TRBJ1-2; TRBD1 agrees at 9 bases. The trim removed 6 bases at V and 7 bases at J, leaving 12 bases unmatched. The CDR3 extends over 15 amino acids. CDR1 and CDR2 (germline): SEHNR, FQNEAQ (reference sequence). The CDR3 reads CASRPQTGGLGGYTF. The CDR3 DNA sequence: TGTGCCAGCAGACCGCAGACAGGGGGATTAGGTGGCTACACCTTC.

This clonotype turned up a few times. V and J are TRBV4-1 and TRBJ2-6; 8 bases are shared with TRBD2. CDR3 length equals 17 residues. Germline values: CDR1 MGHRA, CDR2 YSYEKL. After removal of 4 bases from V and 0 bases from J, the junction contained 5 bases not matched to a gene. CDR3 loop: CASSPRGRSSGANVLTF. The DNA for the CDR3 is TGCGCCAGCAGCCCCCGCGGGAGGTCCTCTGGGGCCAACGTCCTGACTTTC.

The table lists this clonotype with a count of one. A much larger clone lies a single base off, so this may be a read error. The V and J genes are TRBV7-2 and TRBJ1-2; TRBD1 matches 7 bases. Germline CDR1 is SGHTA and CDR2 is FQGNSA. The CDR3 contains 14 residues. CDR3 DNA sequence: TGTGACAGCAGCCCCGGGACAGATGGGGGCGGCTACACCTTC. This encodes CDSSPGTDGGGYTF.

CDR3 residues: CSAGGTDNYGYTF. In DNA form, the CDR3 reads TGCAGTGCTGGGGGGACGGATAACTATGGCTACACCTTC. This chain joins TRBV20-1 and TRBJ1-2; maybe TRBD1 (5 bases). The CDR3 is 13 amino acids. The V end was cut by 5 bases, the J end by 1 base, with 11 bases between. In germline, CDR1 is DFQATT, CDR2 SNEGSKA (reference sequence).

This clonotype appeared a few times. The rearrangement links TRBV7-2 to TRBJ1-1; D unresolved. The germline gives CDR1 SGHTA, CDR2 FQGNSA. The V end lost 5 bases, the J end lost 1 base, and 5 bases lay between the germline ends. The CDR3 extends over 12 amino acids. The CDR3 is CASSHGNTEAFF. In nucleotides, the CDR3 is TGTGCCAGCAGCCACGGGAACACTGAAGCTTTCTTT.

This clonotype was recorded many times. V gene TRBV29-1 combines with J gene TRBJ2-3; TRBD2 aligns across 7 bases. J was trimmed by 6 bases and V by 3 bases; bases with no gene match: 12. Germline V gene lookup returns CDR1 SQVTM and CDR2 ANQGSEA. The CDR3 is 15 amino acids. The CDR3 DNA sequence: TGCAGCGTTGACGGAATAGCGGGTGAAGAGGATACGCAGTATTTT. Its protein is CSVDGIAGEEDTQYF.